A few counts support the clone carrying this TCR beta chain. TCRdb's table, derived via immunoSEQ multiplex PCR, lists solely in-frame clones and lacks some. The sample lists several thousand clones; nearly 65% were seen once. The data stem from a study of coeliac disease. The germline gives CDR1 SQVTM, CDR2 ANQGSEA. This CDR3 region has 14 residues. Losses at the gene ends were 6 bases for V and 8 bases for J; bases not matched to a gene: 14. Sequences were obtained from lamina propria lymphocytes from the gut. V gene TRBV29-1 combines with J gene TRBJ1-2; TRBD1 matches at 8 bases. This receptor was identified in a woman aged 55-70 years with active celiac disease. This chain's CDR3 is CSVATGTGASGYTF. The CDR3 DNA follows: TGCAGCGTAGCCACCGGGACAGGCGCCTCCGGCTACACCTTC.